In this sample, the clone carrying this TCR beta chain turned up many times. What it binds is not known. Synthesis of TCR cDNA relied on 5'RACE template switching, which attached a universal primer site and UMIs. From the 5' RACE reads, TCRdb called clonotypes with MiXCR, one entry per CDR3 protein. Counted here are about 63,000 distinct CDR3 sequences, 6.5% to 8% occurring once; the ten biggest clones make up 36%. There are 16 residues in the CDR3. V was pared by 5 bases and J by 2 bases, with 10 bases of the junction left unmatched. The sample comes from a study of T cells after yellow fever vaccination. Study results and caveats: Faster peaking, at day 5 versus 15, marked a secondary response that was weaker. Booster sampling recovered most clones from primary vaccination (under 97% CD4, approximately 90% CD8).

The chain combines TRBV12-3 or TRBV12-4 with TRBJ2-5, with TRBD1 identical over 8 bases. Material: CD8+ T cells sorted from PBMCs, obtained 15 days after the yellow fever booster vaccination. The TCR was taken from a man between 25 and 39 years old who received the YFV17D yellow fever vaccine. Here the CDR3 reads CASSPRTGTPQETQYF. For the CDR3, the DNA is TGTGCCAGCAGTCCTCGGACAGGGACCCCGCAAGAGACCCAGTACTTC.